The 29 T cell receptor beta chains below all came from one sample that was sequenced in a study of T-cell reconstitution after alpha-beta-depleted transplantation in children listed by TCRdb under 2016. The intended sense of this specimen's treatment or condition label: allogeneic hematopoietic cell transplantation with graft depleted of TCRalphabeta T cells and CD19 B cells. Libraries were made using PCR. The run used an Illumina HiSeq 2500. TCR libraries were prepared with molecular barcoding, using unique molecular identifiers to normalize TCRbeta repertoire quantification. Through fastp at Q25 and MiXCR, TCRdb rebuilt clones from the public reads, retaining in-frame beta chains. Identical CDR3 protein sequences are pooled into one entry, listed with their most common genes and DNA. The table for this sample lists about 70,000 distinct CDR3 sequences; roughly a tenth of them were counted only once. The ten top clones hold roughly 13% of the sample.

Sample: PBMCs, taken before TCRalphabeta/CD19-depleted stem cell transplant. The receptors derive from a boy aged 10-17 years with acute myeloid leukemia, due to receive a stem cell transplant.

This clonotype was counted at least ten times. The J gene is TRBJ2-3, the V gene TRBV7-9; 7 nucleotides align to TRBD2. V lost 5 bases to trimming and J lost 4 bases; unmatched junction nucleotides: 6. The CDR3 is made up of 14 amino acids. CDR1 SEHNR and CDR2 FQNEAQ come from the germline V gene (reference sequence). This chain's CDR3 is CASSPGGSADTQYF. The CDR3 bases are TGTGCCAGCAGCCCGGGGGGTTCGGCAGATACGCAGTATTTT.

This clonotype appeared once. This clone may be a read error of a much larger clone one base away. The J gene is TRBJ2-1, the V gene TRBV3-1; tentative D call: TRBD2 (7 bases). The CDR3 spans 15 residues. Germline loops: CDR1 LGHDT, CDR2 YNNKEL (reference sequence). CDR3 region: CACSQGRGIENEQFF. Here the CDR3 DNA reads TGTGCCTGCAGCCAAGGGAGGGGGATCGAGAATGAGCAGTTCTTC.

This clonotype was seen at least ten times. J is TRBJ2-3 and V is TRBV29-1, with no clear D. The CDR3 has 16 amino acids. Germline lookup yields CDR1 SQVTM and CDR2 ANQGSEA. Trimming removed 0 bases at V and 2 bases at J, with 15 bases between. The CDR3 DNA reads as TGCAGCGTTGAAGATCTAGTAGCAGACCTCACAGATACGCAGTATTTT. Its protein is CSVEDLVADLTDTQYF.

This clonotype was seen repeatedly, ten times or more. The chain carries TRBV20-1 and TRBJ1-5; D unclear. Germline CDR1 DFQATT, CDR2 SNEGSKA (reference sequence). Trimming removed 0 bases from V and 2 bases from J, with 8 bases in between. The CDR3 loop spans 14 amino acids. The CDR3: CSARDYGGNQPQHF. The CDR3 DNA sequence: TGCAGTGCTAGAGATTACGGCGGCAATCAGCCCCAGCATTTT.

This rearrangement joins TRBV7-2 to TRBJ2-5; TRBD1 might be the D (6 bases). There are 15 residues in the CDR3. From germline, CDR1 is SGHTA and CDR2 FQGNSA. V was trimmed by 4 bases and J by 5 bases, leaving 17 bases between them. CDR3 loop: CASSSGRQAGETQYF. DNA for the CDR3: TGTGCCAGCAGCTCCGGGCGACAGGCTGGGGAGACCCAGTACTTC.

The sample holds many counts of this clonotype. The chain couples TRBV10-3 to TRBJ1-5; no definite D call. This CDR3 is 17 amino acids long. The germline V gene has CDR1 ENHRY and CDR2 SYGVKD. Trimming cost V 3 bases and J 0 bases, with 15 bases left between them. The CDR3: CAISDTTGRASNQPQHF. CDR3 DNA: TGTGCCATCAGTGATACGACGGGCCGAGCTAGCAATCAGCCCCAGCATTTT.

This clonotype was found many times. J is TRBJ2-1 and V is TRBV27, with a tentative D call TRBD2 (6 bases). The CDR3 sequence is 17 residues long. CDR1 MNHEY and CDR2 SMNVEV come from the germline V gene (reference sequence). V was cut by 5 bases and J by 2 bases, with 19 bases left in between. The CDR3 protein is CASSRTPTGGAYNEQFF. CDR3 DNA sequence: TGTGCCAGCAGTCGTACCCCTACTGGAGGGGCCTACAATGAGCAGTTCTTC.

This clonotype was picked up many times. This rearrangement joins TRBV4-1 to TRBJ1-1; no clear D gene. This CDR3 spans 12 amino acids. With 5 bases removed from V and 1 base from J, the gap between germline ends came to 5 bases. Germline lookup yields CDR1 MGHRA and CDR2 YSYEKL. DNA for the CDR3: TGCGCCAGCAGCTACAGGAACACTGAAGCTTTCTTT. Its translation: CASSYRNTEAFF.

The sample holds many counts of this clonotype. The chain has TRBV15 and TRBJ2-7; no clear D. The CDR3 has 15 residues. Between the trimmed V and J ends, which lost 0 bases and 2 bases, there was a span of 11 bases. Germline V CDR1 and CDR2: LNHNV, YYDKDF (reference sequence). In DNA, the CDR3 is TGTGCCACCAGCAGAGACTCCGGGCTCCCCTACGAGCAGTACTTC. Its protein is CATSRDSGLPYEQYF.

This clonotype was recorded many times. This chain connects TRBV4-3 to TRBJ2-3; D remains unclear. The V end was cut by 0 bases, the J end by 1 base, with 11 bases between. This CDR3 has 16 amino acids. The germline CDR1 and CDR2 sequences are LGHNA and YSLEER. CDR3 DNA sequence: TGCGCCAGCAGCCAAGACGGCGGAACTCGCACAGATACGCAGTATTTT. Translation gives CASSQDGGTRTDTQYF.

This clonotype was counted ten times or more. CDR3 region: CASRCRTGMEDEQYV. CDR3 sequence (DNA): TGCGCCAGCAGGTGTCGAACAGGGATGGAAGACGAGCAGTACGTC. The chain has TRBV5-1 and TRBJ2-7; a weak D match, TRBD1 (6 bases). Germline CDR1 SGHRS, CDR2 YFSETQ. The CDR3 sequence is 15 residues long. V was shortened by 5 bases and J by 5 bases, with 20 bases between the two germline ends.

Ten or more counts support this clonotype. This sequence joins TRBV12-3 or TRBV12-4 and TRBJ2-1, with 14 bases that match TRBD2. V trimming: 4 bases; J trimming: 5 bases; junction bases outside the gene matches: 7. The CDR3 extends over 17 amino acids. The CDR3 DNA reads as TGTGCCAGCAGTTCCCTGACTAGCGGGGGGGCCGACAATGAGCAGTTCTTC. Protein: CASSSLTSGGADNEQFF.

In this sample, this clonotype turned up many times. The CDR3 region has the DNA TGCAGCGGCCTTACACCGATGAACACTGAAGCTTTCTTT. This translates into CSGLTPMNTEAFF. The V call is TRBV29-1, the J call TRBJ1-1; no firm D call. The CDR3 sequence is 13 residues long. Germline V gives CDR1 SQVTM, CDR2 ANQGSEA. V was shortened by 7 bases and J by 0 bases, with 12 bases between the two germline ends.

This clonotype was found many times. The chain carries TRBV12-3 or TRBV12-4 and TRBJ1-2; 10 bases fit TRBD1. Trimming took 6 bases from V and 4 from J; bases not matched to a gene: 5. The CDR3 covers 14 residues. The DNA for the CDR3 is TGTGCCAGCAGGGACAGGGGGGCTCCCTATGGCTACACCTTC. Protein sequence: CASRDRGAPYGYTF.

This clonotype was picked up many times. The chain uses TRBV29-1 and TRBJ2-7; 11 nucleotides match TRBD2. Germline values: CDR1 SQVTM, CDR2 ANQGSEA. This CDR3 contains 14 residues. Unmatched junction bases numbered 8, after V lost 6 bases and J lost 4 bases. CDR3 amino acids: CSVATSGSLYEQYF. Written as DNA, the CDR3 is TGCAGCGTCGCCACTAGCGGGAGTTTATACGAGCAGTACTTC.

This clonotype was picked up a small number of times. The J gene is TRBJ2-1, the V gene TRBV11-1, with 11 bases matching TRBD2. J gave up 5 bases and V 4 bases, and 7 bases lay outside the gene matches. This CDR3 comprises 16 residues. Germline V lookup: CDR1 SGHAT, CDR2 FQDESV (reference sequence). The CDR3 spells CASSSPTSGTNNEQFF. The CDR3 bases are TGTGCCAGCAGCTCCCCGACTAGCGGGACGAACAATGAGCAGTTCTTC.

At least ten counts were recorded for this clonotype. The chain links TRBV20-1 to TRBJ1-5; D uncertain. This CDR3 region has 16 residues. The germline V gene encodes CDR1 DFQATT and CDR2 SNEGSKA (reference sequence). The V end lost 0 bases, the J end lost 5 bases, and 17 bases lay between the germline ends. The DNA of the CDR3 is TGCAGTGCTAGAGATCGGGGAGGGAGCGCGCATCAGCCCCAGCATTTT. Translating it yields CSARDRGGSAHQPQHF.

The sample holds a few counts of this clonotype. V and J are TRBV12-3 or TRBV12-4 and TRBJ1-1; D gene uncertain. The V gene lost 3 bases and the J gene lost 1 base, with 12 bases spanning the gap. The CDR3 totals 15 residues. This CDR3 reads CASSLAGMRNTEAFF. In DNA form, the CDR3 reads TGTGCCAGCAGTTTGGCGGGGATGAGGAACACTGAAGCTTTCTTT.

This clonotype was recorded many times. This chain uses TRBV12-3 or TRBV12-4 with TRBJ2-2; 11 positions match TRBD1. The V and J ends lost 7 bases and 3 bases, in that order; junction bases with no gene match: 7. CDR3 length equals 16 residues. CDR3 in amino acids: CASTPDRGQYTGELFF. The CDR3 nucleotides are TGTGCCAGCACCCCGGACAGGGGGCAATACACCGGGGAGCTGTTTTTT.

This clonotype appeared many times. This chain links TRBV11-3 with TRBJ2-7; the D gene is possibly TRBD1 (6 bases). Germline V gene lookup returns CDR1 SGHNT and CDR2 YENEEA. With 1 base removed from V and 7 bases from J, the gap between germline ends came to 17 bases. This CDR3 is built from 15 residues. The CDR3 DNA sequence: TGTGCCAGCAGCTTAGGGGGGCTCCTAGAGGAAGAGCAGTACTTC. It translates to CASSLGGLLEEEQYF. The full variable domain, in which reference TRBV11-3 and TRBJ2-7 provide the parts outside the CDR3, is EAGVVQSPRYKIIEKKQPVAFWCNPISGHNTLYWYLQNLGQGPELLIRYENEEAVDDSQLPKDRFSAERLKGVDSTLKIQPAELGDSAVYLCASSLGGLLEEEQYFGPGTRLTVT.

This clonotype has just a few counts. J is TRBJ1-1 and V is TRBV6-1; possible D gene TRBD1, 5 bases. Germline CDR1 MNHNS, CDR2 SASEGT. Trimming took off 7 bases at V and 0 bases at J, with 21 bases between the two ends. The CDR3 is made up of 17 amino acids. Here the CDR3 DNA reads TGTGCCAGCACTCGGCAGGGACTTAACAGGATGAACACTGAAGCTTTCTTT. This encodes CASTRQGLNRMNTEAFF.

This clonotype occurred many times. V gene TRBV28 combines with J gene TRBJ2-7; D is tentatively TRBD1 or TRBD2 (5 bases each). V was clipped by 1 base and J by 4 bases, with 8 bases between them. CDR3 length equals 13 residues. Per germline, CDR1 MDHEN and CDR2 SYDVKM. The CDR3 DNA sequence: TGTGCCAGCAGTTTATCGGGACCGTACGAGCAGTACGTC. Translation: CASSLSGPYEQYV.

This clonotype was found many times. The chain joins TRBV7-9 to TRBJ1-4; 8 nucleotides agree with TRBD1. The V gene end was trimmed by 5 bases and the J gene end by 2 bases; junction bases not matched to a gene: 10. Germline CDR1 reads SEHNR; CDR2 reads FQNEAQ (reference sequence). CDR3 length equals 17 residues. The CDR3 nucleotides are TGTGCCAGCAGCCCCCTCAGGGACAGGAGCACTAATGAAAAACTGTTTTTT. Translating it yields CASSPLRDRSTNEKLFF.

The chain employs TRBV6-2 or TRBV6-3 and TRBJ2-6; D remains unclear. Trimming removed 5 bases at V and 1 base at J, with 6 bases between. CDR3 length: 14 residues. The germline CDR1 and CDR2 sequences are MNHEY and SVGEGT. This CDR3 reads CASSAASGANVLTF. CDR3 sequence (DNA): TGTGCCAGCAGTGCCGCTTCTGGGGCCAACGTCCTGACTTTC.

This clonotype was detected ten times or more. The J gene is TRBJ1-5, the V gene TRBV10-1; perhaps TRBD1 as D (5 bases). Germline lookup yields CDR1 WNHNN and CDR2 SYGVQD (reference sequence). V lost 0 bases to trimming and J lost 11 bases, with 11 bases between them. There are 13 residues in the CDR3. The CDR3 DNA is TGCGCCAGCAGTGAGTCGATTTTAGGGGCCCAGCATTTT. This sequence encodes CASSESILGAQHF.

There are many counts of this clonotype. V is TRBV18 and J is TRBJ1-3; tentatively, D is TRBD1 (6 bases). V was pared by 4 bases and J by 4 bases, with 14 bases between. The V gene's germline CDR1 is KGHSH and CDR2 LQKENI. This CDR3 comprises 15 residues. The CDR3 DNA reads TGTGCCAGCTCACGACTACAGGGTTTCGGAAACACCATATATTTT. Protein sequence: CASSRLQGFGNTIYF.

Ten or more counts support this clonotype. CDR3 in amino acids: CASSEALAGGTDTQYF. For the CDR3, the DNA is TGTGCCAGCAGTGAAGCGCTAGCGGGCGGCACAGATACGCAGTATTTT. V usage is TRBV2 and J usage is TRBJ2-3, with TRBD2 matching over 8 bases. Germline assignment: CDR1 SNHLY and CDR2 FYNNEI. The CDR3 is 16 amino acids. V was pared by 0 bases and J by 1 base, with 3 bases of the junction left unmatched.

This clonotype has ten or more counts. The chain joins TRBV7-8 to TRBJ1-3; the match to TRBD1 covers 8 bases. Looked up from germline, CDR1 is SGHVS and CDR2 is FQNEAQ. The CDR3 totals 16 residues. The trim removed 6 bases at V and 4 bases at J, leaving 11 bases unmatched. This CDR3 reads CASRPYQGAGGNTIYF. DNA for the CDR3: TGTGCCAGCAGGCCGTACCAGGGGGCTGGGGGAAACACCATATATTTT. The full variable domain, rest sourced from reference TRBV7-8 and TRBJ1-3, is GAGVSQSPRYKVAKRGQDVALRCDPISGHVSLFWYQQALGQGPEFLTYFQNEAQLDKSGLPSDRFFAERPEGSVSTLKIQRTQQEDSAVYLCASRPYQGAGGNTIYFGEGSWLTVV.

This clonotype was counted a few times. The chain has TRBV7-9 and TRBJ1-2; 9 nucleotides line up with TRBD1. Unmatched junction bases numbered 9, after V lost 8 bases and J lost 5 bases. Germline CDR1 SEHNR, CDR2 FQNEAQ (reference sequence). This CDR3 comprises 14 residues. The CDR3: CASSPPGQGYGYTF. As DNA, the CDR3 is TGTGCCAGCTCCCCTCCGGGACAGGGATATGGCTACACCTTC.